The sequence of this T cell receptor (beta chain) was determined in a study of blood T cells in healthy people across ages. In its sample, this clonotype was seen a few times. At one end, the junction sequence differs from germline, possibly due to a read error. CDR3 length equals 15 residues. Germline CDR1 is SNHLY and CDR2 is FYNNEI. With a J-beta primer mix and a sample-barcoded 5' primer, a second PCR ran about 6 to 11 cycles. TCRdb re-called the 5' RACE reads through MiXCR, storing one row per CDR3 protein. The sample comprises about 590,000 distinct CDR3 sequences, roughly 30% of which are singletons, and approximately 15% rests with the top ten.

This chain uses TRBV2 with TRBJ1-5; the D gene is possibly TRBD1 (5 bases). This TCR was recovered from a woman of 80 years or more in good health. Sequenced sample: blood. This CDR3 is CASSELYRSNQPQHF. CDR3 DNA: TGCGCCAGCAGTGAACTCTACAGGTCCAATCAGCCCCAGCATTTT.